This T cell receptor beta chain was recorded in a study of PD-L1 blockade in urothelial cancer. This clone has a handful of counts. Germline CDR1 SSHAT, CDR2 FNYEAQ (reference sequence). Trimming cost V 3 bases and J 7 bases; bases outside gene matches: 15. The CDR3 totals 17 residues. The repertoire was sequenced with immunoSEQ multiplex PCR; TCRdb's copy has only in-frame clones and lacks some. The data show tens of thousands of clones, roughly 38% seen once. This clonotype was obtained from a man in his 60s with urothelial cancer. This sequence joins TRBV7-7 and TRBJ2-3; TRBD2 agrees at 8 bases. Sample: tumor tissue, taken before atezolizumab (anti-PD-L1) treatment. CDR3 protein: CASSLAGGGRRWNTQYF. The CDR3, as DNA: TGTGCCAGCAGCTTGGCCGGGGGCGGGAGGAGGTGGAATACGCAGTATTTT.